These 6 T cell receptor beta chains were all obtained from the same sample, sequenced in a study. MiXCR, applied by TCRdb to the 5' RACE reads, yields one record per CDR3 protein. The sample gives more than 6,500 distinct CDR3 sequences, roughly half of which show up once; approximately 3% is in the top ten. The sample taken for sequencing was naive CD4+ T cells sorted from a lymph node. Subset reported: naive CD4+ T cells, CD4+CD45RA+CD25-. These receptors originate from a female donor with breast cancer.

The chain joins TRBV11-2 to TRBJ2-4; D unclear. V was trimmed by 0 bases and J by 6 bases, leaving 6 bases between them. From germline, CDR1 is SGHAT and CDR2 FQNNGV. The CDR3 loop spans 13 amino acids. CDR3 sequence: CASSLERTNIQYF. CDR3 sequence (DNA): TGTGCCAGCAGCTTAGAGCGGACAAACATTCAGTACTTC.

V usage is TRBV12-3 or TRBV12-4 and J usage is TRBJ1-1; D is undetermined. This CDR3 contains 12 residues. V was pared by 3 bases and J by 1 base, with 3 bases between. The CDR3 sequence: CASSFKNTEAFF. The CDR3 nucleotides read TGTGCCAGCAGTTTCAAGAACACTGAAGCTTTCTTT.

This clonotype was seen a handful of times. The chain links TRBV7-8 to TRBJ1-2, with unresolved D. V shed 5 bases and J shed 4 bases, with 14 bases lying between them. This CDR3 contains 14 residues. Germline V gene data show CDR1 as SGHVS and CDR2 as FQNEAQ. CDR3 DNA: TGTGCCAGCAGCACCTCAGGTGTGCTCTATGGCTACACCTTC. Translation gives CASSTSGVLYGYTF.

This clonotype was found a few times. This chain connects TRBV7-3 to TRBJ1-1; no clear D. The CDR3 runs 13 residues. V dropped 2 bases and J dropped 3 bases, with 7 bases sitting between them. Germline values: CDR1 SGHTA, CDR2 FQGTGA. The chain's CDR3 is CASSLSLDTEAFF. The CDR3 DNA reads TGTGCCAGCAGCTTATCTCTGGACACTGAAGCTTTCTTT.

This chain's CDR3 is CASAAAGREKLFF. CDR3 bases: TGTGCCAGCGCGGCGGCGGGGCGCGAAAAACTGTTTTTT. The chain couples TRBV7-6 to TRBJ1-4; perhaps TRBD1 as D (5 bases). CDR3 size: 13 residues. Germline V gene lookup returns CDR1 SGHVS and CDR2 FNYEAQ. V lost 8 bases, J lost 8 bases, and 15 bases lay in between. The full variable domain, in which reference TRBV7-6 and TRBJ1-4 provide the parts outside the CDR3, is GAGVSQSPRYKVTKRGQDVALRCDPISGHVSLYWYRQALGQGPEFLTYFNYEAQQDKSGLPNDRFSAERPEGSISTLTIQRTEQRDSAMYRCASAAAGREKLFFGSGTQLSVL.

The V call is TRBV20-1, the J call TRBJ2-7; 14 nucleotides match TRBD2. This CDR3 region has 14 residues. J was trimmed by 3 bases and V by 7 bases; bases with no gene match: 5. Germline V lookup: CDR1 DFQATT, CDR2 SNEGSKA (reference sequence). CDR3 region: CSVAGTSGSYEQYF. The CDR3, as DNA: TGCAGTGTAGCCGGGACTAGCGGGAGCTACGAGCAGTACTTC.